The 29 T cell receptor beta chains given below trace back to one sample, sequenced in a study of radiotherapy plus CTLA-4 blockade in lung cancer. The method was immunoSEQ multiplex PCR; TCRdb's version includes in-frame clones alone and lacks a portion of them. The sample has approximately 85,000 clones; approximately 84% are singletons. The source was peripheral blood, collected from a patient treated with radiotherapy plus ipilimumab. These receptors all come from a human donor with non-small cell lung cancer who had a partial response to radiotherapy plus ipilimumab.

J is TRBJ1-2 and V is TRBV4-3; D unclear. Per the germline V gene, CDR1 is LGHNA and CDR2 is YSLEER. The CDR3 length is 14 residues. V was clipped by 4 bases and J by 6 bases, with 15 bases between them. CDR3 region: CASSPGWAWDGYTF. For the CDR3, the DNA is TGCGCCAGCAGCCCCGGCTGGGCTTGGGATGGCTACACCTTC.

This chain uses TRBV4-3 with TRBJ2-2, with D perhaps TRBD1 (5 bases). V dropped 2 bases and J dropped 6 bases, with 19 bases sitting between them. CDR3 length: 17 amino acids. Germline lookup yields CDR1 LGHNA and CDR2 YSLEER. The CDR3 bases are TGCGCCAGCAGCCAATTCGGTCCAGGGTGGGGCTCCGGGGAGCTGTTTTTT. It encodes CASSQFGPGWGSGELFF.

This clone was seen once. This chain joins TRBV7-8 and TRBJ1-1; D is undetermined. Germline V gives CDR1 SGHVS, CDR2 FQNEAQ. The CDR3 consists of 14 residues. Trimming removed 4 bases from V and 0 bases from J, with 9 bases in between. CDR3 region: CASSSPLMNTEAFF. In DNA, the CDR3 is TGTGCCAGCAGCTCCCCTCTAATGAACACTGAAGCTTTCTTT.

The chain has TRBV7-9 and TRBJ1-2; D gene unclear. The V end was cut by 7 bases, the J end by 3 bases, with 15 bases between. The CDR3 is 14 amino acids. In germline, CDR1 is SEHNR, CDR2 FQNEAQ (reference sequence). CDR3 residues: CASKPSGRDYGYTF. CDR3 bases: TGTGCCAGCAAGCCCAGTGGGAGGGACTATGGCTACACCTTC.

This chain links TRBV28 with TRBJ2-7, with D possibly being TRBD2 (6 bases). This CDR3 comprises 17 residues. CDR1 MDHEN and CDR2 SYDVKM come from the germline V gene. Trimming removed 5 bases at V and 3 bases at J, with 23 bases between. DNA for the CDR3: TGTGCCAGCAGTCCCCGACTAGGAACCCACAGTCTCTACGAGCAGTACGTC. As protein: CASSPRLGTHSLYEQYV.

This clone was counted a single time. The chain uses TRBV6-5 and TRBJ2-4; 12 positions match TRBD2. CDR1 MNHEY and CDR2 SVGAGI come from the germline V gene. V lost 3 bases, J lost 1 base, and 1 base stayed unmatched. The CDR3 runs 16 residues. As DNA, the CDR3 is TGTGCCAGCAGTTATCTAGCGGGAGGGGCCAAAAACATTCAGTACTTC. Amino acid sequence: CASSYLAGGAKNIQYF.

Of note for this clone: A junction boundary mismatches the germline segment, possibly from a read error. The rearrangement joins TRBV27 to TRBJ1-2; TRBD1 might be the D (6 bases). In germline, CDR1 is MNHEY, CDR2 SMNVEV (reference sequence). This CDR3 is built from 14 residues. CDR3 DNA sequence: TGTGCCAGCAGTTCCCTCGAAGGGGGATCAAAGGTAGCGTTC. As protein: CASSSLEGGSKVAF.

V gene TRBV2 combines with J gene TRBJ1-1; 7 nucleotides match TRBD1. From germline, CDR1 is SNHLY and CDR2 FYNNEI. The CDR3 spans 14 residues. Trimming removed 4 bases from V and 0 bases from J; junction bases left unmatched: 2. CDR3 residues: CASSAQGMNTEAFF. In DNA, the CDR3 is TGTGCCAGCAGTGCACAGGGGATGAACACTGAAGCTTTCTTT. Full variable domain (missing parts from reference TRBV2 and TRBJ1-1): EPEVTQTPSHQVTQMGQEVILRCVPISNHLYFYWYRQILGQKVEFLVSFYNNEISEKSEIFDDQFSVERPDGSNFTLKIRSTKLEDSAMYFCASSAQGMNTEAFFGQGTRLTVV.

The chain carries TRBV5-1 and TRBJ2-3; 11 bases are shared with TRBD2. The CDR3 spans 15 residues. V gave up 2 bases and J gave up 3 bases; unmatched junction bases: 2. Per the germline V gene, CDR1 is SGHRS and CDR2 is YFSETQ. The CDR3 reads CASSLGTSGTDTQYF. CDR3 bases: TGCGCCAGCAGCTTAGGGACTAGCGGAACAGATACGCAGTATTTT.

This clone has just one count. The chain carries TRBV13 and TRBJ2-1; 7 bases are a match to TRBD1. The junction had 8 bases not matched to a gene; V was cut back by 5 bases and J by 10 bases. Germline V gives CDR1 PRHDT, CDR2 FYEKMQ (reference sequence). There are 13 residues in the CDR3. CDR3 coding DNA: TGTGCCAGCAGCAGAACAGGGGTGGAGGAGCAGTTCTTC. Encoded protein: CASSRTGVEEQFF.

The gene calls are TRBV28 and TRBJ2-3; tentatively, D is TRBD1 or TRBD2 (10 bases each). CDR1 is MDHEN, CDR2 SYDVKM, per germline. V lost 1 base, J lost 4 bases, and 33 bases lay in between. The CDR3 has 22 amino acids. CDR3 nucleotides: TGTGCCAGCAGTTTATCGGGACAGGGGTTTAGCGGGAGGTCCCTAAAACCAGATACGCAGTATTTT. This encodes CASSLSGQGFSGRSLKPDTQYF.

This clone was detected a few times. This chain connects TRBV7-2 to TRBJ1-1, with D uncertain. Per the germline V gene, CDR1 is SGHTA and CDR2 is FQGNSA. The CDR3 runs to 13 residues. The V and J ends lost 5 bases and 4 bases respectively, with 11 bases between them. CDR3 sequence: CASSALRGTEAFF. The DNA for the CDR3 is TGTGCCAGCAGCGCGCTGCGAGGCACTGAAGCTTTCTTT.

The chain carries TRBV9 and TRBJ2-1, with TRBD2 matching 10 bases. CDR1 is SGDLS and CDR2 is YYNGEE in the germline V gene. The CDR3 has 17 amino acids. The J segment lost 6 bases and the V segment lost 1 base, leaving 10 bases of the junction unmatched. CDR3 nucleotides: TGTGCCAGCAGCGTACCCTTATCTAGCGGGGGAAGCAATGAGCAGTTCTTC. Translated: CASSVPLSSGGSNEQFF.

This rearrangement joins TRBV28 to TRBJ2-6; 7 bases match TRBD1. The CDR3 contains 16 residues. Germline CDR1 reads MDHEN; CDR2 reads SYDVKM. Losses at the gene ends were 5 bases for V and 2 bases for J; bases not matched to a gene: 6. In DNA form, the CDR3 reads TGTGCCAGCAGTCGACAGGGAGCCCCTGGGGCCAACGTCCTGACTTTC. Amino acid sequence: CASSRQGAPGANVLTF.

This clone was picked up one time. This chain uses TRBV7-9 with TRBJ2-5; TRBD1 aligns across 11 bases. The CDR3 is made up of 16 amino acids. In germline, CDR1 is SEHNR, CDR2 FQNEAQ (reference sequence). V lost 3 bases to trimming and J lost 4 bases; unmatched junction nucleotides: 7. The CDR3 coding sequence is TGTGCCAGCAGCTTCCCTCCGGGACAGGGGGGAGAGACCCAGTACTTC. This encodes CASSFPPGQGGETQYF.

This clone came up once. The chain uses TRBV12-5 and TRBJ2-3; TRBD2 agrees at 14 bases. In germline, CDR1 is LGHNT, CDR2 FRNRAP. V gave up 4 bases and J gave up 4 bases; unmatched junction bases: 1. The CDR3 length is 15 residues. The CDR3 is CASGSGLAGADTQYF. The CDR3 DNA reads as TGTGCTAGTGGTTCGGGACTAGCGGGAGCAGATACGCAGTATTTT.

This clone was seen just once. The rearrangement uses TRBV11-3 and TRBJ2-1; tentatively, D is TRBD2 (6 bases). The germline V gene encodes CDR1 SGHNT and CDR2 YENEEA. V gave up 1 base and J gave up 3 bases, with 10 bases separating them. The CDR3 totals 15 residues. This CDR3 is CASSLAGVVYNEQFF. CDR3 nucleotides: TGTGCCAGCAGCTTAGCGGGAGTTGTCTACAATGAGCAGTTCTTC.

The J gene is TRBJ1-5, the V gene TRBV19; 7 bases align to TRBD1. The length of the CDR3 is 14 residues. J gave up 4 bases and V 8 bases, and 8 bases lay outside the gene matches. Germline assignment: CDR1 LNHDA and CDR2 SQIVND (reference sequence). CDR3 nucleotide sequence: TGTGCCAGTCGAGTGGTGGGACAGAATCAGCCCCAGCATTTT. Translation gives CASRVVGQNQPQHF.

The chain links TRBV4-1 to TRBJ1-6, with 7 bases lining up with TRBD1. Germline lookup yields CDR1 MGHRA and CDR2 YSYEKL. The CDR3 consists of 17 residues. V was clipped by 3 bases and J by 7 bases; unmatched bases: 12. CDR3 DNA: TGCGCCAGCAGCCAGGAGCCGGGACAGCGGTACAATTCACCCCTCCACTTT. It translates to CASSQEPGQRYNSPLHF.

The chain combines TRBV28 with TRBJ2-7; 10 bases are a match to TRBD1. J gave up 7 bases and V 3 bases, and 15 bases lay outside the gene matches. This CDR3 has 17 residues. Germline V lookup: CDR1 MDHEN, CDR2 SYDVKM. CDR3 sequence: CASSFPLTGGAGEEQYV. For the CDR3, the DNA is TGTGCCAGCAGTTTTCCACTGACAGGGGGCGCAGGAGAGGAGCAGTACGTC.

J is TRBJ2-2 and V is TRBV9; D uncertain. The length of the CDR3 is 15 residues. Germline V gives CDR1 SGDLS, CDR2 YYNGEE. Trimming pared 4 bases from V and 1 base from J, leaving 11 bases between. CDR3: CASSWLSENTGELFF. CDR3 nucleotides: TGTGCCAGCAGCTGGTTGAGCGAGAACACCGGGGAGCTGTTTTTT.

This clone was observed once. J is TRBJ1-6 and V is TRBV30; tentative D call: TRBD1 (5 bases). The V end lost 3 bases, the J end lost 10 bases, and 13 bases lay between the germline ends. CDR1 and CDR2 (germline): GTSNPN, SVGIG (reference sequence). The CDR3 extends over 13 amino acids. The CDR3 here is CAWSRRTRSPLHF. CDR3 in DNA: TGTGCCTGGAGCAGAAGGACAAGGTCACCCCTCCACTTT.

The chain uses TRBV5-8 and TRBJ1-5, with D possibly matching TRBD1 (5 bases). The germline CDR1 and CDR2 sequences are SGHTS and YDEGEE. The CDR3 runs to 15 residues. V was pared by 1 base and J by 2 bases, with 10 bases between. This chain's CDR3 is CASSLQGDGNQPQHF. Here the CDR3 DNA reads TGTGCCAGCAGCTTGCAGGGCGATGGCAATCAGCCCCAGCATTTT.

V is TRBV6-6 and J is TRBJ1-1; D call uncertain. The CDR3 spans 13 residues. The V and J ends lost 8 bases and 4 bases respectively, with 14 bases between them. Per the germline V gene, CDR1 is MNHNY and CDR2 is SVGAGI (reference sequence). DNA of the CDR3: TGTGCCAGCCTCTCCGGCCTAGTCACTGAAGCTTTCTTT. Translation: CASLSGLVTEAFF.

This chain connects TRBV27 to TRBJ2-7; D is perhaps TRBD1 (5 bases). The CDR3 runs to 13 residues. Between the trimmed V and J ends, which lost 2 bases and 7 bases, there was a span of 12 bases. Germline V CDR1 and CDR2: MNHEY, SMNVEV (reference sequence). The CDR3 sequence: CASSLPPGYEQYV. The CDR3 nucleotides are TGTGCCAGCAGTTTACCTCCAGGGTATGAGCAGTACGTC.

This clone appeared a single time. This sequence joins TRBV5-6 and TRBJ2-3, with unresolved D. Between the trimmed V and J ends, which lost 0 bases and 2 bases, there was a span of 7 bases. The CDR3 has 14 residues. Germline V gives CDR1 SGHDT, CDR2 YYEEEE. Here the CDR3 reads CASSLVLDTDTQYF. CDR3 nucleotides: TGTGCCAGCAGCTTGGTATTAGACACAGATACGCAGTATTTT.

CDR3 region: CASSFPQGKITDTQYF. The DNA for the CDR3 is TGTGCCAGCAGCTTCCCCCAGGGGAAGATCACAGATACGCAGTATTTT. This chain links TRBV7-9 with TRBJ2-3, with D possibly matching TRBD1 (6 bases). V was clipped by 3 bases and J by 2 bases, with 15 bases between them. Germline values: CDR1 SEHNR, CDR2 FQNEAQ (reference sequence). The CDR3 is 16 residues long.

Here the CDR3 reads CASSFLMNTEAFF. CDR3 sequence (DNA): TGCGCCAGCAGCTTCTTAATGAACACTGAAGCTTTCTTT. The rearrangement joins TRBV5-1 to TRBJ1-1; D call uncertain. Germline assignment: CDR1 SGHRS and CDR2 YFSETQ. V lost 2 bases to trimming and J lost 0 bases, with 5 bases between them. The CDR3 has 13 amino acids. Together with reference TRBV5-1 and TRBJ1-1, the CDR3 gives the full variable domain: KAGVTQTPRYLIKTRGQQVTLSCSPISGHRSVSWYQQTPGQGLQFLFEYFSETQRNKGNFPGRFSGRQFSNSRSEMNVSTLELGDSALYLCASSFLMNTEAFFGQGTRLTVV.

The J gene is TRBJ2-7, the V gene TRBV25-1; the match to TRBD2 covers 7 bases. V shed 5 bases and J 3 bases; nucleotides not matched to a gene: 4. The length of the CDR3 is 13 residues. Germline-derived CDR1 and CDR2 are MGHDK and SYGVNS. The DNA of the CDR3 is TGTGCCAGCAGTCTTGGGGGGGACTACGAGCAGTACTTC. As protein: CASSLGGDYEQYF.